One sample yielded the 7 T cell receptor beta chains listed below, sequenced in a study of T cell repertoires in cytomegalovirus infection. Via MiXCR, TCRdb re-called the reads, giving one row per CDR3 protein. Of approximately 170,000 distinct CDR3 sequences in the sample, 17% were seen once. What was sequenced was CD8+ T cells from PBMCs. The receptors stem from a human donor in good health (CMV status not recorded). Some clones in this sample may be carry-over from other donors' samples.

This clonotype came up many times. This chain links TRBV29-1 with TRBJ2-1; D uncertain. The CDR3 consists of 11 residues. Germline V gene data show CDR1 as SQVTM and CDR2 as ANQGSEA. The V end was cut by 6 bases, the J end by 10 bases, with 13 bases between. In nucleotides, the CDR3 is TGCAGCGTACTACCGCCCCGGGAGCAGTTCTTC. Encoded protein: CSVLPPREQFF.

The chain links TRBV7-8 to TRBJ2-3; D is unresolved. Germline CDR1 and CDR2: SGHVS and FQNEAQ. Trimming left V 4 bases short and J 4 bases short, with 6 bases between. CDR3 length equals 12 residues. Here the CDR3 DNA reads TGTGCCAGCAGCTCTAGTCCAGATACGCAGTATTTT. Protein: CASSSSPDTQYF.

This clonotype has at least ten counts. The V gene is TRBV6-2 or TRBV6-3, the J gene TRBJ2-7; D gene uncertain. CDR3 length equals 13 residues. V lost 6 bases, J lost 0 bases, and 9 bases lay in between. CDR1 and CDR2 from the germline V gene are MNHEY and SVGEGT. The CDR3 DNA follows: TGTGCCAGCAGGCAAGGGATCTCCTACGAGCAGTACTTC. Residues: CASRQGISYEQYF.

This clonotype was picked up a small number of times. This chain connects TRBV5-6 to TRBJ1-1, with 7 nucleotides matching TRBD1. CDR3 length: 14 residues. The junction had 9 bases not matched to a gene; V was cut back by 5 bases and J by 5 bases. Germline assignment: CDR1 SGHDT and CDR2 YYEEEE. CDR3 DNA sequence: TGTGCCAGCAGTCCCCAGGGGGAAATGACTGAAGCTTTCTTT. Residues: CASSPQGEMTEAFF.

This clonotype turned up a few times. The V and J genes are TRBV29-1 and TRBJ2-2, with 12 nucleotides matching TRBD2. Germline values: CDR1 SQVTM, CDR2 ANQGSEA. V lost 6 bases, J lost 6 bases, and 5 bases stayed unmatched. This CDR3 is 14 amino acids long. The CDR3 protein is CSVSSGREPGELFF. The CDR3 DNA sequence: TGCAGCGTCTCTAGCGGGAGGGAACCCGGGGAGCTGTTTTTT.

The chain couples TRBV6-4 to TRBJ2-1; D uncertain. The germline V and J ends were trimmed by 0 bases and 6 bases, with 15 bases remaining between them. This CDR3 is built from 16 residues. Germline V gives CDR1 MRHNA, CDR2 SNTAGT. CDR3 loop: CASSDSGRSATNEQFF. The DNA of the CDR3 is TGTGCCAGCAGTGACTCTGGTAGATCGGCGACCAATGAGCAGTTCTTC.

This clonotype was recorded many times. The V and J genes are TRBV7-6 and TRBJ2-1; a weak D match, TRBD1 (6 bases). The CDR3 length is 15 residues. Deletions cut 6 bases from V and 7 bases from J, with 19 bases between. The germline CDR1 and CDR2 sequences are SGHVS and FNYEAQ. The CDR3 loop is CASSKIAGTMNEQFF. The CDR3 coding sequence is TGTGCCAGCAGTAAAATTGCCGGGACAATGAATGAGCAGTTCTTC.